Below, one TCR beta chain is given with its context. Its target is unknown. This sample stems from a study of cytomegalovirus exposure and HLA in healthy donors. The study, taken as a whole, reports: The study labeled 170 or so TCR beta chains cytomegalovirus-associated. Sequencing depth roughly uniform across donors was assumed in presence/absence analyses.

The PCR made use of 60 Vbeta and 13 Jbeta primers. TCRdb's copy holds only in-frame clones and misses some; the assay was immunoSEQ multiplex PCR. The sample carries some 170,000 clones, roughly 80% recorded once. The sequenced material came from PBMCs. The receptor was isolated from a man aged 45 to 65 in good health and CMV-seropositive.

The CDR3 loop is CASSDDRAGVGAFF. CDR3 bases: TGTGCCAGCAGTGATGACAGGGCCGGGGTCGGAGCTTTCTTT. This chain uses TRBV6-1 with TRBJ1-1; 7 positions match TRBD1. CDR1 is MNHNS, CDR2 SASEGT, per germline. Germline trimming cut 3 bases from V and 10 bases from J; bases unmatched to any gene: 11. CDR3 size: 14 residues.